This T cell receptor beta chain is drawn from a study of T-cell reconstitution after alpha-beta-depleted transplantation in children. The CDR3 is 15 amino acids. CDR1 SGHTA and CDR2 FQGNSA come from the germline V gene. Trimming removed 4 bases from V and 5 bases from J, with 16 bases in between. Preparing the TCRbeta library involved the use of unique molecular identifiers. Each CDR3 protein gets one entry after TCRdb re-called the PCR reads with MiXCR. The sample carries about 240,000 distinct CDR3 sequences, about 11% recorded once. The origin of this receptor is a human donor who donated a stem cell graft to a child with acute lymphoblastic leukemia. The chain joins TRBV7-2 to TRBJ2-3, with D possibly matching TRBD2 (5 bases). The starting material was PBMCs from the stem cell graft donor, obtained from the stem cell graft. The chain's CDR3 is CASSYGIVTVDTQYF. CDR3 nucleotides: TGTGCCAGCAGCTACGGGATCGTGACCGTAGATACGCAGTATTTT. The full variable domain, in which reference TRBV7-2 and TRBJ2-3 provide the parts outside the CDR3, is GAGVSQSPSNKVTEKGKDVELRCDPISGHTALYWYRQSLGQGLEFLIYFQGNSAPDKSGLPSDRFSAERTGGSVSTLTIQRTQQEDSAVYLCASSYGIVTVDTQYFGPGTRLTVL.